This paragraph reports one T cell receptor (beta chain). These data belong to a study of blood T cell repertoires in COVID-19. The overall study: The origin of the acute and convalescent COVID-19 samples was the United States, Italy and Spain. Sources were T cells, B-cell-depleted T cells, or PBMCs; the material itself was cDNA or gDNA.

As handled by the study authors: Amplification with reference gene primers provided the estimates of nucleated cell counts. Profiling relied on immunoSEQ multiplex PCR, and the TCRdb table lists in-frame clones only, not all of them. V and J calls and clone size follow that table, whereas D and trimming were derived from the DNA. Of some 140,000 clones in the sample, 84% were seen once. This sequence originates from a human donor in a cohort sampled during active COVID-19. The material sequenced was peripheral blood.

The CDR3 loop is CASSPRRQGSSDIQYF. DNA of the CDR3: TGTGCCAGCTCACCACGCCGGCAGGGTTCGTCGGACATTCAGTACTTC. The chain is built from TRBV18 and TRBJ2-4; perhaps TRBD1 as D (5 bases). Germline V gene lookup returns CDR1 KGHSH and CDR2 LQKENI. The CDR3 contains 16 residues. Trimming took off 1 base at V and 8 bases at J, with 18 bases between the two ends. The full variable domain, with the rest looked up from reference TRBV18 and TRBJ2-4, is NAGVMQNPRHLVRRRGQEARLRCSPMKGHSHVYWYRQLPEEGLKFMVYLQKENIIDESGMPKERFSAEFPKEGPSILRIQQVVRGDSAAYFCASSPRRQGSSDIQYFGAGTRLSVL.